These 12 T cell receptor beta chains were sequenced from one sample in a study of Graves' ophthalmopathy and Graves' hyperthyroidism. Amplified TCR beta CDR3 regions were obtained using RNA transcripts as template. The first-round RT-PCR employed HTBI primers together with the Qiagen OneStep RT-PCR kit. A multiplex PCR was then performed as the second round. TCRdb redid the calling of the multiplex PCR reads with MiXCR, one entry per CDR3 protein. The sample lists about 600,000 distinct CDR3 sequences; about 35% were seen once. Material: peripheral blood or thyroid tissue (not recorded which). The receptors here all came from an adult man with Graves' hyperthyroidism.

With respect to this clonotype: With a much larger clone just one base away, this may be a read error. In DNA, the CDR3 is TGTGCCAGCAGCTTCGACAGGGGGATGACTGGAGACACCATATATTTT. It specifies CASSFDRGMTGDTIYF. The J gene is TRBJ1-3, the V gene TRBV12-3 or TRBV12-4; 9 bases match TRBD1. The CDR3 is made up of 16 amino acids.

This clonotype came up many times. The genes are TRBV9 and TRBJ2-2, with 7 positions matching TRBD1. CDR1 and CDR2 from the germline V gene are SGDLS and YYNGEE. With V trimmed by 3 bases and J by 3 bases, 2 bases remained unmatched. The CDR3 length is 14 residues. In DNA form, the CDR3 reads TGTGCCAGCAGCGAGACAGGGTACACCGGGGAGCTGTTTTTT. As protein: CASSETGYTGELFF.

This clonotype occurred a few times. The chain employs TRBV12-3 or TRBV12-4 and TRBJ1-1, with D hard to call. V was pared by 0 bases and J by 8 bases, with 10 bases between. The CDR3 spans 13 residues. The CDR3 sequence: CASSLAGSPEAFF. The DNA for the CDR3 is TGTGCCAGCAGTTTAGCAGGGAGCCCCGAAGCTTTCTTT.

The genes are TRBV4-1 and TRBJ1-2; weak D call: TRBD1 (5 bases). Trimming shortened V by 0 bases and J by 4 bases, and 15 bases separated the two germline ends. This CDR3 is built from 16 residues. From germline, CDR1 is MGHRA and CDR2 YSYEKL. CDR3 nucleotide sequence: TGCGCCAGCAGCCAAGATTCCGCAGGGACCTTCTATGGCTACACCTTC. Its translation: CASSQDSAGTFYGYTF.

This clonotype has at least ten counts. The chain joins TRBV5-8 to TRBJ2-5; 9 bases line up with TRBD2. V lost 4 bases to trimming and J lost 3 bases; unmatched junction nucleotides: 7. CDR3 size: 15 residues. Germline-derived CDR1 and CDR2 are SGHTS and YDEGEE. CDR3 sequence: CASSPTERGEETQYF. CDR3 coding DNA: TGTGCCAGCAGCCCAACCGAGCGGGGGGAAGAGACCCAGTACTTC. Full variable domain (outside the CDR3, taken from reference TRBV5-8 and TRBJ2-5): EAGVTQSPTHLIKTRGQQATLRCSPISGHTSVYWYQQALGLGLQFLLWYDEGEERNRGNFPPRFSGRQFPNYSSELNVNALELEDSALYLCASSPTERGEETQYFGPGTRLLVL.

In the case of this clonotype: A read error may be the cause here, since a much bigger clone is one base away. V is TRBV12-3 or TRBV12-4 and J is TRBJ1-5; maybe TRBD1 (5 bases). The CDR3 spans 14 residues. Trimming cost V 6 bases and J 7 bases, with 16 bases left between them. The CDR3 DNA reads as TGTGCCAGCAGCTGCGGGACTTCAAAACAGCCCCAGCATTTT. It encodes CASSCGTSKQPQHF.

This clonotype was counted only a few times. The rearrangement links TRBV28 to TRBJ2-6; 8 bases map to TRBD2. With V trimmed by 5 bases and J by 4 bases, 7 bases remained unmatched. From germline, CDR1 is MDHEN and CDR2 SYDVKM. The CDR3 spans 16 residues. CDR3 nucleotides: TGTGCCAGCAGTGAGGCGGGGGGCTCAGGGGCCAACGTCCTGACTTTC. Translated, it gives CASSEAGGSGANVLTF.

The sample holds many counts of this clonotype. The gene calls are TRBV7-3 and TRBJ1-1, with 7 bases lining up with TRBD1. Per germline, CDR1 SGHTA and CDR2 FQGTGA. J was trimmed by 1 base and V by 1 base; bases with no gene match: 6. This CDR3 comprises 16 residues. CDR3 nucleotides: TGTGCCAGCAGCTTAATGGGTACAGGGGCGAACACTGAAGCTTTCTTT. Its translation is CASSLMGTGANTEAFF.

The V and J genes are TRBV19 and TRBJ1-1, with 7 bases matching TRBD1. CDR1 and CDR2 from the germline V gene are LNHDA and SQIVND (reference sequence). Losses at the gene ends were 5 bases for V and 6 bases for J; bases not matched to a gene: 12. The CDR3 consists of 15 residues. Here the CDR3 reads CASSAGQILTAEAFF. The CDR3 DNA is TGTGCCAGTAGTGCGGGACAGATTCTCACCGCTGAAGCTTTCTTT.

This clonotype was seen a handful of times. The chain employs TRBV12-3 or TRBV12-4 and TRBJ2-2; 13 bases align to TRBD2. The CDR3 extends over 15 amino acids. V lost 10 bases and J lost 4; bases outside the gene matches: 6. The CDR3 is CATTSGGAGTGELFF. CDR3 in DNA: TGTGCCACTACTAGCGGGGGGGCCGGCACCGGGGAGCTGTTTTTT.

The V and J genes are TRBV28 and TRBJ1-1, with D perhaps TRBD1 (6 bases). The germline CDR1 and CDR2 sequences are MDHEN and SYDVKM. This CDR3 is built from 15 residues. Trimming stripped 5 bases from V and 0 bases from J, with 13 bases between. CDR3 loop: CASSPRDTLNTEAFF. CDR3 DNA: TGTGCCAGCAGTCCTAGGGACACCTTGAACACTGAAGCTTTCTTT. The variable domain in full, completed from reference TRBV28 and TRBJ1-1, reads DVKVTQSSRYLVKRTGEKVFLECVQDMDHENMFWYRQDPGLGLRLIYFSYDVKMKEKGDIPEGYSVSREKKERFSLILESASTNQTSMYLCASSPRDTLNTEAFFGQGTRLTVV.

This clonotype showed up just a few times. This chain uses TRBV3-1 with TRBJ2-7, with D unresolved. The germline V and J ends were trimmed by 5 bases and 4 bases, with 18 bases remaining between them. The CDR3 totals 15 residues. CDR1 is LGHDT and CDR2 is YNNKEL in the germline V gene (reference sequence). CDR3 nucleotide sequence: TGTGCCAGCAGCTCCAGGTCCTCACCGGCGTACGAGCAGTACTTC. Protein sequence: CASSSRSSPAYEQYF.